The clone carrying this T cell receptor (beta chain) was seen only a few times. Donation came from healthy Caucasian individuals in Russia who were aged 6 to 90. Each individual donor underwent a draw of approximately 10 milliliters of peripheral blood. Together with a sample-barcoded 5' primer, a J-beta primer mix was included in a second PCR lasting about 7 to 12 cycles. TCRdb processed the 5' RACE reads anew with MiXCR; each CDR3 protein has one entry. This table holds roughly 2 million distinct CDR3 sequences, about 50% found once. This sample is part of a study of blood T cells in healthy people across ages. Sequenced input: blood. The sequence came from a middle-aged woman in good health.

Here the CDR3 reads CASTDNTYEQYF. CDR3 nucleotide sequence: TGTGCCAGCACGGATAACACCTACGAGCAGTACTTC. The genes are TRBV6-6 and TRBJ2-7; D gene unclear. CDR3 length: 12 amino acids. CDR1 and CDR2 (germline): MNHNY, SVGAGI (reference sequence). The V end was cut by 7 bases, the J end by 2 bases, with 9 bases between.